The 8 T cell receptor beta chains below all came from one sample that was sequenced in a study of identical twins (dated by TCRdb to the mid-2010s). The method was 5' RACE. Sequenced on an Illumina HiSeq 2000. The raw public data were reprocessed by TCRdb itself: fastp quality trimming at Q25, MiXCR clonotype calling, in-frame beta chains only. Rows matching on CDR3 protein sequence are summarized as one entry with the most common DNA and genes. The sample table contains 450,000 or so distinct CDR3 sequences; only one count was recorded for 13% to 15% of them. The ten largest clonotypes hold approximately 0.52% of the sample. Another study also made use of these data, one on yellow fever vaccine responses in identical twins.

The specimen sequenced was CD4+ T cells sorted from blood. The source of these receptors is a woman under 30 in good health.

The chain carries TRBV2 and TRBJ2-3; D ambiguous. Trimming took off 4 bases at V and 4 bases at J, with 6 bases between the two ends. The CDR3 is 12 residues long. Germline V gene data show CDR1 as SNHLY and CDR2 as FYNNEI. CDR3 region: CASSGEADTQYF. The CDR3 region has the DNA TGTGCCAGCAGTGGAGAGGCAGATACGCAGTATTTT.

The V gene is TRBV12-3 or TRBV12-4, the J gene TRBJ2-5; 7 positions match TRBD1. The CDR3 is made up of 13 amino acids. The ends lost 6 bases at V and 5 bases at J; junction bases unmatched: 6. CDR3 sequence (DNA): TGTGCCAGCAGAAGACAGGGTCGGGAGACCCAGTACTTC. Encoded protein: CASRRQGRETQYF.

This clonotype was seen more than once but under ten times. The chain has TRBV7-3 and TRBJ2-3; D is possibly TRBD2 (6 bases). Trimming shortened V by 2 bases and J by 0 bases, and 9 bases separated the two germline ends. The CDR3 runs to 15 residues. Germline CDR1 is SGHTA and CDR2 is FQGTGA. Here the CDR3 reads CASSLSGGSTDTQYF. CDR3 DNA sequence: TGTGCCAGCAGCTTATCTGGGGGGAGCACAGATACGCAGTATTTT.

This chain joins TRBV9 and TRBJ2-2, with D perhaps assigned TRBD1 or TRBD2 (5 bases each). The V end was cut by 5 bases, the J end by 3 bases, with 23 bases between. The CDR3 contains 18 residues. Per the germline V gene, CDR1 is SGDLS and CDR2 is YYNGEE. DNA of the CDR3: TGTGCCAGCAGGAAGGCCCAGGGACGGGGAGCCCACACCGGGGAGCTGTTTTTT. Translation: CASRKAQGRGAHTGELFF. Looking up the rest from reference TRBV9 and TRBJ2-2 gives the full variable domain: DSGVTQTPKHLITATGQRVTLRCSPRSGDLSVYWYQQSLDQGLQFLIQYYNGEERAKGNILERFSAQQFPDLHSELNLSSLELGDSALYFCASRKAQGRGAHTGELFFGEGSRLTVL.

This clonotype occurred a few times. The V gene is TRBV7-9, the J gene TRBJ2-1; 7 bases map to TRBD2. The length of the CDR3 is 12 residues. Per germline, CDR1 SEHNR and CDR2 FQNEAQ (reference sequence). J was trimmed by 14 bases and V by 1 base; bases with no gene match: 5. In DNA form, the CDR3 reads TGTGCCAGCAGCTTAGGGCAGAGCGGGGAGTTCTTC. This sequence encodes CASSLGQSGEFF.

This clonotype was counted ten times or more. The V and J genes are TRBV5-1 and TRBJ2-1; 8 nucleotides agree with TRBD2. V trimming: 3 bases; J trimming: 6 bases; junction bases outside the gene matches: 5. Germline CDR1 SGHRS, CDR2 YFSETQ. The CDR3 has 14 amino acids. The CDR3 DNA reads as TGCGCCAGCAGCTCAGGACTAGCCTTCAATGAGCAGTTCTTC. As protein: CASSSGLAFNEQFF.

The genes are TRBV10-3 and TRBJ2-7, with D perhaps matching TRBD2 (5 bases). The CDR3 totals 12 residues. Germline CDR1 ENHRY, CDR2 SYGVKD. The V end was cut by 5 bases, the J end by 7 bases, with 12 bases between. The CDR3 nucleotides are TGTGCCATCAGTACGGTAGGACTTGAGCAGTACTTC. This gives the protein CAISTVGLEQYF.

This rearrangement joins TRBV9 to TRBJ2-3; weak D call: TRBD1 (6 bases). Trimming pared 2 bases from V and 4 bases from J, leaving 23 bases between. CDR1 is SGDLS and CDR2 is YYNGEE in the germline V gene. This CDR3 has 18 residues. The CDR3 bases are TGTGCCAGCAGCGTTGGGATTGGGGGCGCGGTATCGTCAGATACGCAGTATTTT. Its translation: CASSVGIGGAVSSDTQYF.